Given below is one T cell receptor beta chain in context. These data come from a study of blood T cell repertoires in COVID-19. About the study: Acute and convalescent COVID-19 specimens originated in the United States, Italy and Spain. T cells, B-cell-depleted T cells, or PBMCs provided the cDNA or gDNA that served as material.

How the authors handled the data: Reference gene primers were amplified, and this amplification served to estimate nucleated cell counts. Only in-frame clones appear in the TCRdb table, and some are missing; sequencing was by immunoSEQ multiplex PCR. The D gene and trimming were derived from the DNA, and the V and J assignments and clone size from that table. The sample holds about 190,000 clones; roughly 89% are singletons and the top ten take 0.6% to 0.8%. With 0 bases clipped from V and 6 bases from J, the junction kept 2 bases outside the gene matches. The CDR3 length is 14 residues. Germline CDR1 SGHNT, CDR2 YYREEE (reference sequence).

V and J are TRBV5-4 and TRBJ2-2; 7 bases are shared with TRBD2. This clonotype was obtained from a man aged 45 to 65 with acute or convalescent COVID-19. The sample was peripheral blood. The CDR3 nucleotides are TGTGCCAGCAGCTTGGTGGGGGGGTCCGGGGAGCTGTTTTTT. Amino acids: CASSLVGGSGELFF.